Below, one T cell receptor beta chain is given with its context. Its target is not known. The assay was immunoSEQ multiplex PCR, and TCRdb's table has in-frame clones only and misses some. The sample lists almost 90,000 clones, around 84% occurring once. This sample was included in a study of PD-L1 blockade in urothelial cancer. For the study at large: Patients' prior chemotherapy regimens numbered 0 to 3. Study conclusions and caveats: Pretreatment peripheral blood TCR clonality that fell below the median predicted better survival among the patients studied. In blood at 3 weeks, tumor-associated clones expanded more among patients with durable benefit.

The time point was: pretreatment peripheral blood. Germline V gives CDR1 SGHTA, CDR2 FQGTGA. This CDR3 comprises 15 residues. V lost 1 base, J lost 6 bases, and 2 bases stayed unmatched. This TCR was recovered from a man aged 55 to 70 with urothelial cancer. The chain is built from TRBV7-3 and TRBJ2-1; 11 positions match TRBD2. Source: PBMCs, taken around atezolizumab (anti-PD-L1) treatment. The CDR3 reads CASSLILAGVNEQFF. The CDR3 nucleotides are TGTGCCAGCAGCTTAATACTAGCGGGGGTCAATGAGCAGTTCTTC.